This T cell receptor beta chain was profiled in a study of post-analysis software for immune sequencing data. Study-wide context: In terms of disease course, relapsing-remitting, secondary progressive and progressive-relapsing multiple sclerosis were included.

Points on this clonotype: The antigen is not known.

Points from the study as a whole: Patients carried roughly 5 TRBV segments more frequently than controls did, and TRBV5-6, TRBV5-1 and TRBV20-1 were among them. Samples prepared in the same batch strongly co-clustered by F measure. People with multiple sclerosis had a significantly lower normalized Chao1 diversity than controls did.

Researchers reported that TCR beta cDNA libraries carried unique molecular identifiers. Researchers reported 550,000 or so cDNA molecules coming from roughly 0.93 to 9.6 million T cells. MiXCR, applied by TCRdb to the PCR reads, yields one record per CDR3 protein. The table lists some 260,000 distinct CDR3 sequences, just over 35% of them singletons. CDR1 MDHEN and CDR2 SYDVKM come from the germline V gene. The CDR3 extends over 14 amino acids. The V end lost 8 bases, the J end lost 4 bases, and 14 bases lay between the germline ends. The sample taken for sequencing was blood. The chain joins TRBV28 to TRBJ2-2; tentatively, D is TRBD2 (6 bases). The clonotype was recovered from a girl aged 5-17 years with multiple sclerosis. The CDR3 region has the DNA TGTGCCAGCTCGCCCCGGCGGGGCACCGGGGAGCTGTTTTTT. It is translated as CASSPRRGTGELFF.